These 23 T cell receptor beta chains came from one sample sequenced in a study of cytomegalovirus exposure and HLA in healthy donors (dated by TCRdb to 2016 to 2017). The library relied on the immunoSEQ multiplex PCR assay. The multiplex PCR relied on a mix of 60 forward primers for TCR Vbeta segments and 13 reverse primers for TCR Jbeta segments. Sourced from immuneACCESS, this table was stored by TCRdb with only in-frame sequences that have V and J called. A share of the clones is absent; for the studies checked, an unresolved V gene accounts for under half, and the remainder has no known explanation. The table for this sample lists approximately 24,000 clones; about two thirds of them were counted only once. The top ten clones comprise 3.5% to 4.5% of the sample. Input material: PBMCs. Every receptor here comes from a woman aged 45 to 65 in good health and CMV-seronegative.

The V call is TRBV12-5, the J call TRBJ1-1, with D unresolved. The length of the CDR3 is 14 residues. The V gene's germline CDR1 is LGHNT and CDR2 FRNRAP. The V end lost 6 bases, the J end lost 3 bases, and 14 bases lay between the germline ends. The CDR3 DNA reads TGTGCTAGTGGCCCCACCGGGGAGGACACTGAAGCTTTCTTT. This translates into CASGPTGEDTEAFF. Full variable domain (rest looked up from reference TRBV12-5 and TRBJ1-1): DARVTQTPRHKVTEMGQEVTMRCQPILGHNTVFWYRQTMMQGLELLAYFRNRAPLDDSGMPKDRFSAEMPDATLATLKIQPSEPRDSAVYFCASGPTGEDTEAFFGQGTRLTVV.

V and J are TRBV6-6 and TRBJ2-2, with 8 nucleotides matching TRBD1. The J segment lost 4 bases and the V segment lost 4 bases, leaving 5 bases of the junction unmatched. The CDR3 extends over 15 amino acids. Germline CDR1 reads MNHNY; CDR2 reads SVGAGI (reference sequence). CDR3 amino acids: CASSFRGQGTGELFF. The CDR3 region has the DNA TGTGCCAGCAGTTTCAGGGGGCAGGGCACCGGGGAGCTGTTTTTT.

The chain is built from TRBV5-1 and TRBJ2-7, with 8 bases identical to TRBD2. The junction had 10 bases not matched to a gene; V was cut back by 5 bases and J by 3 bases. The CDR3 loop spans 15 amino acids. The germline V gene has CDR1 SGHRS and CDR2 YFSETQ. The CDR3 here is CASRLSSGDYYEQYF. The CDR3 bases are TGCGCCAGCAGACTGAGTAGCGGGGACTACTACGAGCAGTACTTC.

The CDR3 DNA reads as TGTGCCAGCAGTAATACCGGGACAGGGGCCACAGATACGCAGTATTTT. As protein: CASSNTGTGATDTQYF. The chain recombines TRBV6-4 with TRBJ2-3; the match to TRBD1 covers 10 bases. CDR3 length: 16 residues. Germline assignment: CDR1 MRHNA and CDR2 SNTAGT. J gave up 2 bases and V 5 bases, and 7 bases lay outside the gene matches.

The chain recombines TRBV6-4 with TRBJ2-3; 7 bases are shared with TRBD1. The junction had 2 bases not matched to a gene; V was cut back by 6 bases and J by 2 bases. Per the germline V gene, CDR1 is MRHNA and CDR2 is SNTAGT. This CDR3 region has 13 residues. The CDR3 nucleotides read TGTGCCAGCAGGGGACAGCTCACAGATACGCAGTATTTT. Its protein is CASRGQLTDTQYF.

V usage is TRBV11-1 and J usage is TRBJ1-1, with D tentatively TRBD1 (5 bases). V gave up 2 bases and J gave up 5 bases, with 6 bases separating them. Germline-derived CDR1 and CDR2 are SGHAT and FQDESV (reference sequence). The CDR3 consists of 12 residues. Here the CDR3 reads CASSLRGTEAFF. In nucleotides, the CDR3 is TGTGCCAGCAGCTTAAGGGGTACTGAAGCTTTCTTT.

The CDR3 sequence is CASIQGMNTEAFF. Written as DNA, the CDR3 is TGTGCCAGCATTCAGGGGATGAACACTGAAGCTTTCTTT. The chain links TRBV7-8 to TRBJ1-1; D possibly corresponds to TRBD1 (6 bases). The CDR3 is 13 amino acids. V gave up 7 bases and J gave up 0 bases, with 9 bases separating them. The germline V gene has CDR1 SGHVS and CDR2 FQNEAQ.

The chain joins TRBV19 to TRBJ1-5, with D hard to call. The CDR3 consists of 13 residues. V was clipped by 8 bases and J by 2 bases, with 10 bases between them. Germline loops: CDR1 LNHDA, CDR2 SQIVND (reference sequence). In DNA form, the CDR3 reads TGTGCCAGTTCCGACATCGGCAATCAGCCCCAGCATTTT. This codes for CASSDIGNQPQHF.

This clone was observed a single time. The rearrangement joins TRBV6-5 to TRBJ1-6; perhaps TRBD1 as D (6 bases). Germline loops: CDR1 MNHEY, CDR2 SVGAGI. The CDR3 length is 13 residues. Trimming pared 6 bases from V and 6 bases from J, leaving 9 bases between. The CDR3: CASSRDINSPLHF. CDR3 coding DNA: TGTGCCAGCAGCCGGGACATTAATTCACCCCTCCACTTT.

V usage is TRBV7-9 and J usage is TRBJ2-2; D is possibly TRBD1 (6 bases). CDR1 and CDR2 from the germline V gene are SEHNR and FQNEAQ (reference sequence). This CDR3 is 14 amino acids long. V lost 9 bases to trimming and J lost 2 bases, with 13 bases between them. The CDR3 loop reads CASHRDTNTGELFF. The CDR3 DNA follows: TGTGCCAGTCACCGGGACACAAACACCGGGGAGCTGTTTTTT.

The sample holds one count of this clone. The gene calls are TRBV27 and TRBJ1-2, with D possibly TRBD1 on 6 matching bases. This CDR3 has 15 residues. V was pared by 3 bases and J by 4 bases, with 15 bases between. The V gene's germline CDR1 is MNHEY and CDR2 SMNVEV (reference sequence). Here the CDR3 reads CASSFLPQGSYGYTF. The CDR3 nucleotides are TGTGCCAGCAGTTTTTTACCACAGGGTAGCTATGGCTACACCTTC.

This clone appeared once. This chain joins TRBV4-2 and TRBJ2-1; 11 bases align to TRBD2. The J segment lost 4 bases and the V segment lost 1 base, leaving 0 bases of the junction unmatched. The CDR3 contains 15 residues. The germline CDR1 and CDR2 sequences are LGHNA and YNFKEQ. CDR3 protein: CASSQVAGGYNEQFF. CDR3 DNA sequence: TGTGCCAGCAGCCAAGTAGCGGGGGGGTACAATGAGCAGTTCTTC.

The rearrangement joins TRBV6-1 to TRBJ1-6; D might be TRBD1 (5 bases). This CDR3 spans 14 amino acids. Germline V CDR1 and CDR2: MNHNS, SASEGT. V was cut by 4 bases and J by 9 bases, with 13 bases left in between. The CDR3 spells CASSGSGYGSPLHF. DNA of the CDR3: TGTGCCAGCAGTGGTTCAGGGTATGGTTCACCCCTCCACTTT.

This chain uses TRBV6-1 with TRBJ2-7, with 10 bases lining up with TRBD1. CDR3 length: 12 amino acids. V was clipped by 11 bases and J by 7 bases; unmatched bases: 8. The V gene's germline CDR1 is MNHNS and CDR2 SASEGT. DNA for the CDR3: TGTGCCTTAAGACAGGGGGCCGGGGAGCAGTACTTC. Its protein is CALRQGAGEQYF.

The J gene is TRBJ1-5, the V gene TRBV6-8; D gene uncertain. V shed 6 bases and J shed 6 bases, with 15 bases lying between them. This CDR3 has 14 residues. From germline, CDR1 is MNHGY and CDR2 SAAAGT. The CDR3 protein is CASRETGRGQPQHF. CDR3 bases: TGTGCCAGCAGAGAAACGGGGAGAGGTCAGCCCCAGCATTTT.

The rearrangement uses TRBV6-5 and TRBJ2-7; D possibly corresponds to TRBD1 (5 bases). CDR3 size: 13 residues. The V gene lost 8 bases and the J gene lost 3 bases, with 14 bases spanning the gap. The germline CDR1 and CDR2 sequences are MNHEY and SVGAGI. CDR3 DNA sequence: TGTGCCAGCGGCTCAACAGGCATCTACGAGCAGTACTTC. Protein product: CASGSTGIYEQYF.

This clone has more than one count but fewer than ten. The chain uses TRBV5-1 and TRBJ1-6; 12 bases are a match to TRBD1. CDR1 and CDR2 from the germline V gene are SGHRS and YFSETQ. CDR3 length equals 15 residues. V lost 4 bases, J lost 10 bases, and 6 bases stayed unmatched. CDR3 sequence: CASSQGTGGHSPLHF. Written as DNA, the CDR3 is TGCGCCAGCAGCCAAGGGACAGGGGGCCACTCACCCCTCCACTTT.

This clone has just a few counts. The chain joins TRBV10-2 to TRBJ2-7, with 8 bases aligning to TRBD2. Germline CDR1 reads WSHSY; CDR2 reads SAAADI. Trimming cost V 1 base and J 3 bases; bases outside gene matches: 5. This CDR3 has 15 residues. CDR3 sequence reads: CASSELTSAHYEQYF. CDR3 DNA: TGCGCCAGCAGTGAGTTGACTAGCGCTCACTACGAGCAGTACTTC.

This chain links TRBV6-6 with TRBJ1-4; D uncertain. Germline CDR1 reads MNHNY; CDR2 reads SVGAGI (reference sequence). The CDR3 is 11 amino acids. CDR3 DNA sequence: TGTGCGGCACGGGAGAATGAAAAACTGTTTTTT. It encodes CAARENEKLFF.

This chain uses TRBV6-5 with TRBJ2-7, with TRBD2 as a possible D gene (7 bases). Trimming removed 8 bases from V and 2 bases from J, with 13 bases in between. The CDR3 runs to 13 residues. CDR1 MNHEY and CDR2 SVGAGI come from the germline V gene. The CDR3 DNA sequence: TGTGCCAGCGTAGGGGGAGGGACCTACGAGCAGTACTTC. Translation: CASVGGGTYEQYF.

This clone is large by share. The chain has TRBV13 and TRBJ1-1; TRBD1 matches at 9 bases. J was trimmed by 9 bases and V by 5 bases; bases with no gene match: 7. The CDR3 has 13 amino acids. Germline lookup yields CDR1 PRHDT and CDR2 FYEKMQ (reference sequence). The CDR3 DNA sequence: TGTGCCAGCAGCGAAGGACAGGGGCGAAAAGCTTTCTTT. Translated, it gives CASSEGQGRKAFF. Together with reference TRBV13 and TRBJ1-1, the CDR3 gives the full variable domain: AAGVIQSPRHLIKEKRETATLKCYPIPRHDTVYWYQQGPGQDPQFLISFYEKMQSDKGSIPDRFSAQQFSDYHSELNMSSLELGDSALYFCASSEGQGRKAFFGQGTRLTVV.

The gene calls are TRBV7-9 and TRBJ1-2; perhaps TRBD1 as D (5 bases). Trimming left V 3 bases short and J 8 bases short, with 13 bases between. The CDR3 has 13 amino acids. CDR1 and CDR2 (germline): SEHNR, FQNEAQ (reference sequence). CDR3 in DNA: TGTGCCAGCAGCTTTGGGGGGACTGGCGGCTACACCTTC. It translates to CASSFGGTGGYTF.

The chain combines TRBV6-1 with TRBJ1-5, with 7 bases that match TRBD1. The ends lost 2 bases at V and 7 bases at J; junction bases unmatched: 5. CDR1 is MNHNS and CDR2 is SASEGT in the germline V gene. The CDR3 extends over 14 amino acids. The CDR3 protein is CASSETGVGQPQHF. The CDR3 coding sequence is TGTGCCAGCAGTGAAACAGGGGTCGGGCAGCCCCAGCATTTT.